The clone carrying this T cell receptor (beta chain) was seen only a few times. CDR3 size: 16 residues. Germline CDR1 reads SEHNR; CDR2 reads FQNEAQ (reference sequence). V lost 5 bases, J lost 3 bases, and 6 bases stayed unmatched. The data originate from a study of regulatory T cells in long-lasting Graves disease. According to the study, TCR beta libraries were built with iRepertoire HTBI primers and CDR3-region Arm-PCR. Using its own MiXCR run on the multiplex PCR reads, TCRdb lists one record per CDR3 protein. The sample yields about 440,000 distinct CDR3 sequences, about 16% seen once. Specified time point: newly diagnosed GD, antithyroid drugs for less than 3 months. From PBMCs, RNA was extracted and then used to make the TCR library. These data are also associated with another study on T cells in Graves' hyperthyroidism and ophthalmopathy. That work contributes: The definition of stable Graves' hyperthyroidism was no ophthalmopathy progression within 18 months. Most thyroid clonotypes expanded above 0.001 appeared in blood too.

V gene TRBV7-9 combines with J gene TRBJ2-7, with 14 bases aligning to TRBD2. The sample here was peripheral blood mononuclear cells (PBMCs), taken at new diagnosis, from a patient treated with antithyroid drugs. The clonotype comes from a woman aged 18 to 35 with Graves disease. In nucleotides, the CDR3 is TGTGCCAGCAGCACCGGGACTAGCGGGAGCATCTACGAGCAGTACTTC. Translation: CASSTGTSGSIYEQYF.